This record concerns one T cell receptor (beta chain) sequence. Its specificity is unknown. Genomic DNA templated the TCR beta VDJ and CDR3 profiling. One entry per CDR3 protein results from TCRdb running MiXCR on the reads. The table lists about 190,000 distinct CDR3 sequences, approximately 49% of them singletons, with approximately 16% in the top ten. These data belong to a study of CD8+CD57+ T cells in acquired aplastic anemia. Study-wide background: Mean yield of DNA from sorted CD4+ and CD8+ cells was about 3.2 ug. Approximately 10 million reads were obtained on average for healthy donor CD4+ cells.

Study-wide results and caveats: Patients and controls were found to share approximately 31 CD8+ CDR3 sequences. Any difference that existed in CD8+ Simpson's diversity between patients and controls was not significant.

The V gene end was trimmed by 5 bases and the J gene end by 3 bases; junction bases not matched to a gene: 10. Germline CDR1 and CDR2: SNHLY and FYNNEI. The CDR3 is made up of 19 amino acids. Input material: sorted CD4+, CD8+, or CD8+CD57+ T cells (not recorded which) from PBMCs. This receptor was taken from a human donor in good health, serving as a control. The rearrangement uses TRBV2 and TRBJ2-1; 16 nucleotides agree with TRBD2. The CDR3 nucleotides are TGTGCCAGCAGTCGGACCGGGACTAGCGGGAGGGCCCGCTACAATGAGCAGTTCTTC. It encodes CASSRTGTSGRARYNEQFF.